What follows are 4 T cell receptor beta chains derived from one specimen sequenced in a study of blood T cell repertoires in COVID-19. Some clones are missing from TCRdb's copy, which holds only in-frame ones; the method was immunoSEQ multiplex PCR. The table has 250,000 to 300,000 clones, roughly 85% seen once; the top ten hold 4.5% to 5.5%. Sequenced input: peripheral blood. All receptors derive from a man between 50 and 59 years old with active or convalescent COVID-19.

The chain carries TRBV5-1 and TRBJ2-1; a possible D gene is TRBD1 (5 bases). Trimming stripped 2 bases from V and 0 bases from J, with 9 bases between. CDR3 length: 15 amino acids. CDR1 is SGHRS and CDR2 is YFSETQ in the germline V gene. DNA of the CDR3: TGCGCCAGCAGCTTAGGGGTCAGCTCCTACAATGAGCAGTTCTTC. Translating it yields CASSLGVSSYNEQFF.

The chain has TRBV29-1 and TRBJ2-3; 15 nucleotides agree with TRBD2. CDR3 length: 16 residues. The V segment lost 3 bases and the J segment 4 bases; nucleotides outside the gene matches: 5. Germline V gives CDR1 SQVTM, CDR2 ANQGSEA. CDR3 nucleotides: TGCAGCGTTGAGGGACTAGCGGGAGGAAGGTCAGATACGCAGTATTTT. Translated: CSVEGLAGGRSDTQYF.

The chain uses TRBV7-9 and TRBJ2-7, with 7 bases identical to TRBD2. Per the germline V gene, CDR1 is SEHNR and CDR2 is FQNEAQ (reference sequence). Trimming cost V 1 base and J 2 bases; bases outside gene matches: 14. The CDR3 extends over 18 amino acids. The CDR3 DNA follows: TGTGCCAGCAGCTTAGGTTACGGGGGGACCCTTTCACCCTACGAGCAGTACTTC. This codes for CASSLGYGGTLSPYEQYF.

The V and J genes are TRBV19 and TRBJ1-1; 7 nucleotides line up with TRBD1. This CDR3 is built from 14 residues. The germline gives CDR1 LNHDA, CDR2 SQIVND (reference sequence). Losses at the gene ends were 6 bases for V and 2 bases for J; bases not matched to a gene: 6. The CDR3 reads CASRQGLANTEAFF. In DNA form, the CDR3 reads TGTGCCAGTAGACAGGGGTTAGCTAACACTGAAGCTTTCTTT.